The 14 T cell receptor beta chains given below trace back to one sample, sequenced in a study of T cells in tumors after PD-1 blockade. Assay: immunoSEQ multiplex PCR; the TCRdb copy retains only in-frame clones and omits some. The sample lists some 60,000 clones, roughly 77% occurring once. The source was PBMCs, collected before anti-PD-1 treatment. Receptor source: a human donor with basal cell carcinoma.

The chain is built from TRBV9 and TRBJ2-2; 7 bases are shared with TRBD2. The length of the CDR3 is 16 residues. The V segment lost 7 bases and the J segment 5 bases; nucleotides outside the gene matches: 14. Germline V gene sequence: CDR1 SGDLS, CDR2 YYNGEE. This CDR3 is CASALRGGPGTGELFF. The CDR3 DNA is TGTGCCAGCGCCCTGCGCGGGGGACCGGGGACCGGGGAGCTGTTTTTT.

The rearrangement links TRBV5-1 to TRBJ2-1; either TRBD1 or TRBD2 may fit D (5 bases each). Germline V gene sequence: CDR1 SGHRS, CDR2 YFSETQ. V was pared by 2 bases and J by 5 bases, with 11 bases between. The length of the CDR3 is 14 residues. The CDR3 sequence: CASSFGDGHNEQFF. CDR3 coding DNA: TGCGCCAGCAGCTTCGGGGACGGCCACAATGAGCAGTTCTTC.

The rearrangement joins TRBV6-5 to TRBJ2-7; D not certain. V lost 3 bases and J 2 bases, leaving 8 bases between the germline ends. This CDR3 comprises 13 residues. The germline V gene has CDR1 MNHEY and CDR2 SVGAGI. The CDR3 nucleotides are TGTGCCAGCAGTTATAACAGAGCCTACGAGCAGTACTTC. Its protein is CASSYNRAYEQYF.

This clone showed up just once. The chain has TRBV7-2 and TRBJ2-2; 12 bases map to TRBD2. Germline V gene sequence: CDR1 SGHTA, CDR2 FQGNSA. V was pared by 4 bases and J by 7 bases, with 7 bases of the junction left unmatched. The CDR3 spans 16 residues. CDR3 amino acids: CASSSGLAGILGELFF. CDR3 DNA: TGTGCCAGCAGCTCAGGACTAGCGGGGATCCTCGGGGAGCTGTTTTTT. Complete variable domain (other parts from reference TRBV7-2 and TRBJ2-2): GAGVSQSPSNKVTEKGKDVELRCDPISGHTALYWYRQSLGQGLEFLIYFQGNSAPDKSGLPSDRFSAERTGGSVSTLTIQRTQQEDSAVYLCASSSGLAGILGELFFGEGSRLTVL.

The CDR3 spells CASSFPGAGFHEQYF. In nucleotides, the CDR3 is TGTGCCAGCAGCTTCCCAGGAGCAGGGTTCCACGAGCAGTACTTC. V is TRBV11-3 and J is TRBJ2-7; TRBD1 might be the D (5 bases). The CDR3 runs 15 residues. Deletions cut 3 bases from V and 5 bases from J, with 17 bases between. Germline CDR1 SGHNT, CDR2 YENEEA.

The chain links TRBV7-9 to TRBJ2-2, with 9 bases lining up with TRBD2. The CDR3 extends over 15 amino acids. J lost 6 bases, V lost 11 bases, and 13 bases had no gene match. CDR1 and CDR2 (germline): SEHNR, FQNEAQ (reference sequence). In nucleotides, the CDR3 is TGTGCCGCCCGACCCTGGACTAGCGTCTCCGGGGAGCTGTTTTTT. Its translation is CAARPWTSVSGELFF.

The V and J genes are TRBV5-1 and TRBJ2-5; 14 nucleotides match TRBD2. Looked up from germline, CDR1 is SGHRS and CDR2 is YFSETQ. Trimming took 4 bases from V and 2 from J; bases not matched to a gene: 4. CDR3 size: 16 residues. CDR3 in amino acids: CASSPGLAGAQETQYF. CDR3 nucleotides: TGCGCCAGCAGCCCGGGACTAGCGGGGGCACAAGAGACCCAGTACTTC.

J is TRBJ1-1 and V is TRBV2; D is unresolved. The CDR3 covers 13 residues. Germline values: CDR1 SNHLY, CDR2 FYNNEI. The ends were cut back, 5 bases at V and 5 bases at J, with 12 bases in the middle. The CDR3 DNA sequence: TGTGCCAGCAGTATAGGGATGCAGACTGAAGCTTTCTTT. This encodes CASSIGMQTEAFF.

This clone has just one count. The V gene is TRBV7-9, the J gene TRBJ1-1; 9 nucleotides align to TRBD1. The CDR3 is made up of 14 amino acids. The J segment lost 6 bases and the V segment lost 4 bases, leaving 6 bases of the junction unmatched. Germline CDR1 is SEHNR and CDR2 is FQNEAQ (reference sequence). DNA for the CDR3: TGTGCCAGCAGCTCTAACAGGGGGCGGGCTGAAGCTTTCTTT. It is translated as CASSSNRGRAEAFF.

The rearrangement joins TRBV29-1 to TRBJ1-2; possible D gene TRBD1, 5 bases. Trimming left V 5 bases short and J 8 bases short, with 12 bases between. The CDR3 consists of 11 residues. Looked up from germline, CDR1 is SQVTM and CDR2 is ANQGSEA. The CDR3 DNA follows: TGCAGCGTTTTAGAGGGGAACGGCTACACCTTC. Amino acid sequence: CSVLEGNGYTF.

The table lists this clone with a few counts. This rearrangement joins TRBV6-5 to TRBJ1-2; 10 bases are shared with TRBD1. The germline V gene encodes CDR1 MNHEY and CDR2 SVGAGI. V was pared by 5 bases and J by 14 bases, with 11 bases of the junction left unmatched. CDR3 size: 13 residues. The CDR3 loop reads CASSTGTGALGTF. The CDR3 DNA is TGTGCCAGCAGTACCGGGACAGGGGCTCTCGGAACCTTC.

The gene calls are TRBV7-2 and TRBJ1-5; no definite D call. The V and J ends lost 2 bases and 1 base respectively, with 9 bases between them. CDR3 length: 15 amino acids. Germline V gene sequence: CDR1 SGHTA, CDR2 FQGNSA. The CDR3: CASSLMDMSNQPQHF. The CDR3, as DNA: TGTGCCAGCAGCTTAATGGATATGAGCAATCAGCCCCAGCATTTT.

The rearrangement links TRBV4-1 to TRBJ2-2, with no clear D. Trimming stripped 0 bases from V and 0 bases from J, with 14 bases between. From germline, CDR1 is MGHRA and CDR2 YSYEKL. This CDR3 comprises 18 residues. This CDR3 reads CASSQDFSPAANTGELFF. The CDR3 nucleotides are TGCGCCAGCAGCCAAGATTTTTCCCCCGCCGCGAACACCGGGGAGCTGTTTTTT.

For this clone: Compared with germline, one end of the junction differs, possibly owing to a read error. The chain carries TRBV7-9 and TRBJ1-2, with 9 bases lining up with TRBD1. Looked up from germline, CDR1 is SEHNR and CDR2 is FQNEAQ (reference sequence). The CDR3 is 14 amino acids. CDR3 DNA sequence: TGTGCCAGCAGCTTAGCGGGGGACAGGGAGTTATCCATCTTC. As protein: CASSLAGDRELSIF. Drawing the rest from reference TRBV7-9 and TRBJ1-2, the complete variable domain is DTGVSQNPRHKITKRGQNVTFRCDPISEHNRLYWYRQTLGQGPEFLTYFQNEAQLEKSRLLSDRFSAERPKGSFSTLEIQRTEQGDSAMYLCASSLAGDRELSIFGSGTRLTVV.